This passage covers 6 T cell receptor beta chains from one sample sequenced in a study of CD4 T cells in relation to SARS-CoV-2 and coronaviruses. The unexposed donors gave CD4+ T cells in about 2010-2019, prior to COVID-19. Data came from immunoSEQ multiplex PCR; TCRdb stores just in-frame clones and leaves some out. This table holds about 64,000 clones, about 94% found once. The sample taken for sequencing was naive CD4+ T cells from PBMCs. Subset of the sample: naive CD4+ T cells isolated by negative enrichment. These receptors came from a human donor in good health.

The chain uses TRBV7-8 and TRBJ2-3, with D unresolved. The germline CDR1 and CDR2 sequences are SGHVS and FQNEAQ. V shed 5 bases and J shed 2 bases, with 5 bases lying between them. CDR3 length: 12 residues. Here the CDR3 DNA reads TGTGCCAGCAGCCGGAACACAGATACGCAGTATTTT. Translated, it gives CASSRNTDTQYF.

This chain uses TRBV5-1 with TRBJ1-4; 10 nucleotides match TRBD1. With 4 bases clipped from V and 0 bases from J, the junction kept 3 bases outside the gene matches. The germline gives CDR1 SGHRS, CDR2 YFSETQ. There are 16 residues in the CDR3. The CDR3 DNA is TGCGCCAGCAGCCGGGACAGGGGTTCAACTAATGAAAAACTGTTTTTT. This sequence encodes CASSRDRGSTNEKLFF.

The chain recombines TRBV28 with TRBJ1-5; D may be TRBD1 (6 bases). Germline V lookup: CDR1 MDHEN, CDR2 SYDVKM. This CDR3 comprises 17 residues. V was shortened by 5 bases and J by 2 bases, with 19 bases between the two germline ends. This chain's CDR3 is CASSTQGRRVGNQPQHF. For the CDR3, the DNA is TGTGCCAGCAGTACTCAGGGGCGCCGAGTAGGCAATCAGCCCCAGCATTTT. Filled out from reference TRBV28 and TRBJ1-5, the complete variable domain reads DVKVTQSSRYLVKRTGEKVFLECVQDMDHENMFWYRQDPGLGLRLIYFSYDVKMKEKGDIPEGYSVSREKKERFSLILESASTNQTSMYLCASSTQGRRVGNQPQHFGDGTRLSIL.

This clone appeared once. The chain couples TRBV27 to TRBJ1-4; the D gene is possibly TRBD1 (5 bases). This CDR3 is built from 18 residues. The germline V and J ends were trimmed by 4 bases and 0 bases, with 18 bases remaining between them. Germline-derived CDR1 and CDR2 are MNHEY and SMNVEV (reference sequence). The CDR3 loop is CASSSGPGGTPTNEKLFF. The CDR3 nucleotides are TGTGCCAGCAGTTCGGGTCCGGGGGGGACCCCAACTAATGAAAAACTGTTTTTT.

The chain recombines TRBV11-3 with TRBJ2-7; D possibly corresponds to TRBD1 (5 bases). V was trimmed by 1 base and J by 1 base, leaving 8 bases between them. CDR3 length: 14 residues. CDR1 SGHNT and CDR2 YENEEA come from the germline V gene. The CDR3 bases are TGTGCCAGCAGCTTAGGGTCAGGGTCCTACGAGCAGTACTTC. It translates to CASSLGSGSYEQYF. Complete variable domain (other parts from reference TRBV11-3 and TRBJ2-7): EAGVVQSPRYKIIEKKQPVAFWCNPISGHNTLYWYLQNLGQGPELLIRYENEEAVDDSQLPKDRFSAERLKGVDSTLKIQPAELGDSAVYLCASSLGSGSYEQYFGPGTRLTVT.

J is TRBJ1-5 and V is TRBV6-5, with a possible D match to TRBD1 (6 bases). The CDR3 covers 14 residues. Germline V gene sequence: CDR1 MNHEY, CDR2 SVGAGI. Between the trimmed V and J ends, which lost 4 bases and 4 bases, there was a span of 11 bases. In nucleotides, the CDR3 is TGTGCCAGCAGTTCTGCAGGGACAAATCAGCCCCAGCATTTT. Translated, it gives CASSSAGTNQPQHF.